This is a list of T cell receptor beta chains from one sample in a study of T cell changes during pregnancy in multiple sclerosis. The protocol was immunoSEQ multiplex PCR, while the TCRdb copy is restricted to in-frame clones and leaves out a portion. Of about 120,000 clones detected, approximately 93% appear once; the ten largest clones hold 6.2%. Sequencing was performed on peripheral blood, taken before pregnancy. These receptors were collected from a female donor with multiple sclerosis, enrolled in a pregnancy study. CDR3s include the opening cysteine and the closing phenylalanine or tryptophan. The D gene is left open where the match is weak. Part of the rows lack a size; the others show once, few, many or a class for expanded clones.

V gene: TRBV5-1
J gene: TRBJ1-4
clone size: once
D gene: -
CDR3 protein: CASSLVGGANEKLFF
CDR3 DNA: TGCGCCAGCAGCTTGGTTGGAGGGGCTAATGAAAAACTGTTTTTT

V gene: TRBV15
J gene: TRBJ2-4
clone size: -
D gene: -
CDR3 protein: CATSSLPGVAKNIQYF
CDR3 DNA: TGTGCCACCAGCAGTCTGCCCGGGGTAGCCAAAAACATTCAGTACTTC

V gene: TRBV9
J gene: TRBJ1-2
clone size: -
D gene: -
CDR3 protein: CASSVAGSDGTNYGYTF
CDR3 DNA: TGTGCCAGCAGCGTAGCGGGGTCGGACGGAACTAACTATGGCTACACCTTC

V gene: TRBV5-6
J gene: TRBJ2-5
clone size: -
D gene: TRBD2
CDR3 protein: CASSLEGGRGWQETQYF
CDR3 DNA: TGTGCCAGCAGCTTGGAGGGCGGGCGGGGGTGGCAAGAGACCCAGTACTTC

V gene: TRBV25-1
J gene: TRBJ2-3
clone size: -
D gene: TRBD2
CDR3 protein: CASRSGGADTQYF
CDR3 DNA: TGTGCCAGCAGATCGGGAGGAGCGGATACGCAGTATTTT

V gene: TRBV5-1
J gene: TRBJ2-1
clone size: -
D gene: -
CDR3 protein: CASSFRGAYNEQFF
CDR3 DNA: TGCGCCAGCAGCTTCAGGGGGGCCTACAATGAGCAGTTCTTC

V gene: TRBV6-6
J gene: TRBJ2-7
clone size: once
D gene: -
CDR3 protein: CASSPNTQGLSYEQYF
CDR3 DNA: TGTGCCAGCAGTCCGAATACACAGGGATTGTCCTACGAGCAGTACTTC

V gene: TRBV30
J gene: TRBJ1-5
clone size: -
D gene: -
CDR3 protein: CAWSGVRSGAGQPQHF
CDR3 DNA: TGTGCCTGGAGTGGCGTACGTTCCGGGGCGGGACAGCCCCAGCATTTT

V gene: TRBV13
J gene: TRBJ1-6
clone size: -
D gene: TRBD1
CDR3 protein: CASRPRAGGNSPLHF
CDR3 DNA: TGTGCCAGCAGGCCTCGAGCAGGGGGTAATTCACCCCTCCACTTT

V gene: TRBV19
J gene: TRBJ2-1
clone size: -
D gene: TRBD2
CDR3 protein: CASRLADNEQFF
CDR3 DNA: TGTGCCAGTCGACTAGCGGACAATGAGCAGTTCTTC

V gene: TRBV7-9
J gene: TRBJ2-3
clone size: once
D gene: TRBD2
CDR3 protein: CASSYLGTTPDTQYF
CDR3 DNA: TGTGCCAGCAGCTACCTCGGGACTACCCCAGATACGCAGTATTTT

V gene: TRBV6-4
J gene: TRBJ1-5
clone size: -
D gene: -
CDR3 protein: CASSVYNRCFHQPQHF
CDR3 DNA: TGTGCCAGCAGTGTTTACAACAGGTGCTTCCATCAGCCCCAGCATTTT

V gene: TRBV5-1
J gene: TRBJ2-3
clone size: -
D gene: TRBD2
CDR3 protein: CASSFTSGSTDTQYF
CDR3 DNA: TGCGCCAGCAGCTTTACTAGCGGGAGTACAGATACGCAGTATTTT

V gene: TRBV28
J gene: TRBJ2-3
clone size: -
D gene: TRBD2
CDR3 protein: CASKTSGRYADPTDTQYF
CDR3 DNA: TGTGCCAGCAAGACTAGCGGGAGGTACGCCGACCCCACAGATACGCAGTATTTT

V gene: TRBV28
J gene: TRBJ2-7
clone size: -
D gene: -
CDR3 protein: CASSLGHPYEQYF
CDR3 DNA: TGTGCCAGCAGTCTCGGACACCCCTACGAGCAGTACTTC

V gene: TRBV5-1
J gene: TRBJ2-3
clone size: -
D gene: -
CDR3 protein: CASSPWAGATDTQYF
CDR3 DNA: TGCGCCAGCAGCCCCTGGGCGGGGGCCACAGATACGCAGTATTTT

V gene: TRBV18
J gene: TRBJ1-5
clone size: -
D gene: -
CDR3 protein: CASSPETGVQPQHF
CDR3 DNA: TGTGCCAGCTCACCGGAGACCGGGGTACAGCCCCAGCATTTT

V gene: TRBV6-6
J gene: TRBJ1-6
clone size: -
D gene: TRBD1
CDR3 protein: CASSFGQGNSPLHF
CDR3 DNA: TGTGCCAGCAGTTTCGGACAGGGGAATTCACCCCTCCACTTT

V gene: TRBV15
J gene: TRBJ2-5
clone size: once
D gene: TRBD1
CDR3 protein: CATSNGYRGETQYF
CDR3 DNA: TGTGCCACCAGCAACGGTTACAGGGGGGAGACCCAGTACTTC

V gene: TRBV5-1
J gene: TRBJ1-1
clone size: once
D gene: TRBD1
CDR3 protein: CASSLEGTGLGNTEAFF
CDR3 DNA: TGCGCCAGCAGCTTGGAAGGGACAGGACTAGGGAACACTGAAGCTTTCTTT

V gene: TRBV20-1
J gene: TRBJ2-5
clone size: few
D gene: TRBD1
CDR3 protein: CSRDRVETQYF
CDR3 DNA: TGCAGCCGAGACAGGGTGGAGACCCAGTACTTC

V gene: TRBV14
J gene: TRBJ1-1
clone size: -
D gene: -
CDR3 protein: CASSAEGHRVRWNTEAFF
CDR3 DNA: TGTGCCAGCAGTGCCGAGGGTCATAGGGTCCGTTGGAACACTGAAGCTTTCTTT

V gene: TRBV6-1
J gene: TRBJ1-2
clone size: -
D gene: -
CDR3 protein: CASSSGLYGYTF
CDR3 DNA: TGTGCCAGCAGCTCGGGTCTCTATGGCTACACCTTC

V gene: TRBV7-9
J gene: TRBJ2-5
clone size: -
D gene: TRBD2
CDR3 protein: CASSSSGVETQYF
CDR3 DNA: TGTGCCAGCAGCAGTAGCGGGGTAGAGACCCAGTACTTC

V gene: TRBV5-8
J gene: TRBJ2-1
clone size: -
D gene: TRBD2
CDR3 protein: CARRSGVIYNEQFF
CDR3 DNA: TGTGCCAGACGAAGCGGGGTAATCTACAATGAGCAGTTCTTC

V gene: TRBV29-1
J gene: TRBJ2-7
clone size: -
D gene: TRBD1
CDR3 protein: CSARTGAYEQYF
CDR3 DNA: TGCAGCGCCCGGACAGGAGCCTACGAGCAGTACTTC

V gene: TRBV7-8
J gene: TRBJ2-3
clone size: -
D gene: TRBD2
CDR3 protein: CASSLWSGRNRQRTDTQYF
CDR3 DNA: TGTGCCAGCAGCTTATGGAGCGGGAGAAATCGCCAACGCACAGATACGCAGTATTTT

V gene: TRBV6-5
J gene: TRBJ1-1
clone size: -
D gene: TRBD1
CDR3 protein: CASSYGTGEAFF
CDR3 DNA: TGTGCCAGCAGTTACGGGACAGGTGAAGCTTTCTTT

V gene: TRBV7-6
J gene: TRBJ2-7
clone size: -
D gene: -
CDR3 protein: CATRESSYEQYF
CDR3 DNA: TGTGCCACTAGAGAGAGCTCCTACGAGCAGTACTTC

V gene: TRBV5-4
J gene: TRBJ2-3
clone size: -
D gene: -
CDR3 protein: CASSLEGGMNTDTQYF
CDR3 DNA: TGTGCCAGCAGCTTGGAGGGGGGGATGAACACAGATACGCAGTATTTT

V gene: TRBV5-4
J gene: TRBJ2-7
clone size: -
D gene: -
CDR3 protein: CASSFDSGSYEQYF
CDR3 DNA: TGTGCCAGCAGCTTCGATAGCGGCTCCTACGAGCAGTACTTC

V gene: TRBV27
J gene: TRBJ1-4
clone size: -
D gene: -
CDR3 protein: CASSLSPGEKLFF
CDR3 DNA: TGTGCCAGCAGTTTATCCCCGGGTGAAAAACTGTTTTTT

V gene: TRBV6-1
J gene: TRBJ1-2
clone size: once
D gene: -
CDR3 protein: CASRETRGVYGYTF
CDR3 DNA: TGTGCCAGCAGAGAGACCAGGGGCGTCTATGGCTACACCTTC

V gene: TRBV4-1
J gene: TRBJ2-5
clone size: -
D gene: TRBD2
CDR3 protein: CASSPAGVETQYF
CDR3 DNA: TGCGCCAGCTCACCAGCGGGAGTTGAGACCCAGTACTTC

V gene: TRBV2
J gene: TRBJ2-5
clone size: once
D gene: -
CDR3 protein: CASSEGRHGETQYF
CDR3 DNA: TGTGCCAGCAGTGAAGGGCGACACGGTGAGACCCAGTACTTC

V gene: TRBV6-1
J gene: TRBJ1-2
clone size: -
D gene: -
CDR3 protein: CASSEGPVEVYGYTF
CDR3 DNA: TGTGCCAGCAGTGAAGGGCCTGTAGAGGTCTATGGCTACACCTTC

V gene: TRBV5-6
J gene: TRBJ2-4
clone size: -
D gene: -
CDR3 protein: CASSPLRGLAKNIQYF
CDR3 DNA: TGTGCCAGCAGCCCCCTCAGGGGCCTAGCCAAAAACATTCAGTACTTC